This TCR beta chain was observed in a study of T cells in Graves' hyperthyroidism and ophthalmopathy (dated by TCRdb to the late 2010s). Looking at the study overall: A discovery cohort of about a hundred patients, approximately 45 with Graves' ophthalmopathy and roughly 59 with stable Graves' hyperthyroidism, was used to find distinguishing TCR V-J signatures. After sampling, hyperthyroidism patients received methimazole starting at 30 mg daily, and ophthalmopathy patients received high-dose intravenous methylprednisolone. Whether ophthalmopathy could be predicted prospectively was tested in an independent validation cohort made up of 18 hyperthyroidism patients plus 17 patients who later progressed to ophthalmopathy. The paper describes TCR Vbeta CDR3 sequencing of around 140 peripheral blood samples, made up of some 42 ophthalmopathy patients, approximately 76 hyperthyroidism patients and 17 progressor patients. The study also compared thyroid tissue and blood T-cell repertoires from roughly 6 Graves' hyperthyroidism patients. For training and testing, the 80 to 100 patients in the discovery cohort were randomly divided in a 7:3 ratio. What the work shows at the level of the full study, not this receptor alone: A 13 V-J signature model separated ophthalmopathy from stable hyperthyroidism, with around 91% sensitivity and 81.08% specificity in cross-validation and 80%/75% in testing. In validation, progression to ophthalmopathy was predicted by the model with 70.59% sensitivity and around 76% specificity, a median of approximately 6.5 months before onset. Blood samples also contained most of the expanded thyroid clonotypes (frequency above 0.001), which suggests that blood repertoires may reflect thyroid immune responses. Sample size was not statistically predetermined, and investigators were not blinded to group allocation.

CDR1 and CDR2, per the germline V gene, are SNHLY and FYNNEI. Counted from cysteine to phenylalanine, this CDR3 has 14 amino acids. Only the CDR3 part of the read is kept: 42 bases, read in frame from the first base. The TCR beta CDR3 regions were amplified from RNA transcripts. The TCR CDR3 was subjected to a first round of RT-PCR using the HTBI primer set and the Qiagen OneStep RT-PCR kit. Libraries were constructed in a second round of multiplex PCR, after which size selection and purification were performed. Libraries were sequenced paired-end with 100 bp reads on an Illumina HiSeq2000. On the authors' methods: SOAPnuke was used to process the raw data, removing reads that contained adapters or uncalled bases, had a mean Phred below 15, or lacked an exact match to the constant primer or identifier. High-quality paired reads were merged using COPE v1.2.5, and each unique nucleotide sequence was defined as a clonotype. Clonotypes were aligned to IMGT TRBV, TRBD and TRBJ reference segments using MiTCR v1.1. Only V-J combinations with frequency above 0.0001, covering about 99% of repertoires, were analysed. The TCS score was defined as F50 (clonal expansion) divided by E x V (chaos), with BLOSUM62-based TCRdist calculated between CDR3 peptides within each V-J. Welch's t-statistics and random forest reduced 514 V-J features to 13, which were used in a naive Bayes classifier (R e1071). The similarity between thyroid and blood repertoires was quantified using the Morisita-Horn index. TCRdb itself trimmed the public reads at Q25 with fastp, ran MiXCR and retained productive beta chains. A single entry per CDR3 protein holds the most common genes and DNA from its merged rows. None of the V and J calls come from the authors' own analysis; TCRdb made them. Counted in this sample were 600,000 to 700,000 distinct CDR3 sequences; about 45% of them appeared once. More than 7% of the sample belongs to the ten largest clones.

The study excluded patients with uncontrolled infections, other autoimmune diseases, pregnancy or lactation. Diagnoses relied on clinical symptoms, serum thyroxine and TRAb, thyroid ultrasound and orbital computed tomography. Total RNA was extracted with Trizol reagent, and quality was checked on an Agilent 2100 Bioanalyzer. Comment on this clonotype: The antigen it recognizes is unknown. Compared with germline, one end of the junction differs, possibly owing to a read error.

Sequenced material: peripheral blood or thyroid tissue (not recorded which). The source of this sequence is an adult man with Graves' disease, either hyperthyroidism or ophthalmopathy (not recorded which). The V and J segments used are TRBV2 and TRBJ2-6; 9 central bases correspond to TRBD1. In nucleotides, the sequence is TGTGCCAGCAGCGGACGGACAGGGGACAACGTCCTGACTTTC. This gives the protein CASSGRTGDNVLTF.